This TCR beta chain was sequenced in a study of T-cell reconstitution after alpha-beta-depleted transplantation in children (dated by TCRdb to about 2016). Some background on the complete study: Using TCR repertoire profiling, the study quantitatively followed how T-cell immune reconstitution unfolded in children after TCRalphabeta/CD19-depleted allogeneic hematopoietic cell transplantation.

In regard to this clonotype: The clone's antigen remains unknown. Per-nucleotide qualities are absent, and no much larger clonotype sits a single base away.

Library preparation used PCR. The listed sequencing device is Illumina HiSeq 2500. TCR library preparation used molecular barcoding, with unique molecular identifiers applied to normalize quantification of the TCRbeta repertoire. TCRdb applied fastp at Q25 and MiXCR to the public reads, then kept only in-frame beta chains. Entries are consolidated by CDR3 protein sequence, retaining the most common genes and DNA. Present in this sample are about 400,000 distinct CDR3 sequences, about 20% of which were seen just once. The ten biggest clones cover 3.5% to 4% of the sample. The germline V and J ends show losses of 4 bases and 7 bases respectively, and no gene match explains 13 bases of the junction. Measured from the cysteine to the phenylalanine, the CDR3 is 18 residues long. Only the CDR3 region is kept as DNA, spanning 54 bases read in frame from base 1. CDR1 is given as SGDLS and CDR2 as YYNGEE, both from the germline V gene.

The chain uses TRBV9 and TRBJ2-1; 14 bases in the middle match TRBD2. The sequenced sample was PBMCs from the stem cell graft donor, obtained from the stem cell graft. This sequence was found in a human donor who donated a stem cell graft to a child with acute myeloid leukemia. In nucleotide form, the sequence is TGTGCCAGCAGCCACCTTTTAACCGGGACTAGCGGGAGTAATGAGCAGTTCTTC. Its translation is CASSHLLTGTSGSNEQFF. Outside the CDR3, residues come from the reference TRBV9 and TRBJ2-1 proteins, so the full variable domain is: DSGVTQTPKHLITATGQRVTLRCSPRSGDLSVYWYQQSLDQGLQFLIQYYNGEERAKGNILERFSAQQFPDLHSELNLSSLELGDSALYFCASSHLLTGTSGSNEQFFGPGTRLTVL.